One sample yielded the 2 T cell receptor beta chains listed below, sequenced in a study of T cells in localized non-small cell lung cancer. Generated by immunoSEQ multiplex PCR, the TCRdb table keeps only in-frame clones and is missing some. The sample contains about 6,700 clones, under 65% of which appear only once. This specimen was lymph node tissue, taken before any cancer treatment. The receptor set was obtained from a female donor older than 55 with stage I lung adenocarcinoma.

For the CDR3, the DNA is TGTGCCAGTAGTACGGGACAGATCGAAACTTTCTTT. As protein: CASSTGQIETFF. The chain couples TRBV19 to TRBJ1-1, with 7 bases that match TRBD1. Germline trimming cut 4 bases from V and 12 bases from J; bases unmatched to any gene: 8. In germline, CDR1 is LNHDA, CDR2 SQIVND (reference sequence). CDR3 length equals 12 residues.

The CDR3 nucleotides are TGTGCCTGGAGACAGACAAACTATGAAAAACTGTTTTTT. Translated, it gives CAWRQTNYEKLFF. The chain is built from TRBV30 and TRBJ1-4, with D uncertain. The CDR3 covers 13 residues. CDR1 is GTSNPN and CDR2 is SVGIG in the germline V gene (reference sequence). The V end lost 3 bases, the J end lost 6 bases, and 11 bases lay between the germline ends.